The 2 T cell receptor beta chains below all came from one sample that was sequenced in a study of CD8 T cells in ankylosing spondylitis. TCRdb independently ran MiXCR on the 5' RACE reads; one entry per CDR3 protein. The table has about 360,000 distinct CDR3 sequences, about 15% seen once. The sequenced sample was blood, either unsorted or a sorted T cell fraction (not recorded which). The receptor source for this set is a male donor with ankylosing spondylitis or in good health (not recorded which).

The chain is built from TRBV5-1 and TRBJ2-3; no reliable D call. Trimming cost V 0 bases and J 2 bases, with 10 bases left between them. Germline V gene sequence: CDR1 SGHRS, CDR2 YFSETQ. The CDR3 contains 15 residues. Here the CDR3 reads CASSLDSRTTDTQYF. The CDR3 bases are TGCGCCAGCAGCTTGGATAGCAGGACCACAGATACGCAGTATTTT.

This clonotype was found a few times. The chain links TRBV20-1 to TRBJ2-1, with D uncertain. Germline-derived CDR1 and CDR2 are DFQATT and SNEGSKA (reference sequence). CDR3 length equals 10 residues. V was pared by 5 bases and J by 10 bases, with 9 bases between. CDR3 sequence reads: CSAGAAEQFF. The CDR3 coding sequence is TGCAGTGCTGGCGCGGCCGAGCAGTTCTTC.